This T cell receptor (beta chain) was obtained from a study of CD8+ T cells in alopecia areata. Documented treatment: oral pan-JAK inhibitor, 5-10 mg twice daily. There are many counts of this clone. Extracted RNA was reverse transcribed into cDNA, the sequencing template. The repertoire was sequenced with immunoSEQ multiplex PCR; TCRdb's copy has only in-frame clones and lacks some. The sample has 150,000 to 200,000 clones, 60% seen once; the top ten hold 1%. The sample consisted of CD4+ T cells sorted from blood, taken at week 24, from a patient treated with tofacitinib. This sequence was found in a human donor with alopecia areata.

As DNA, the CDR3 is TGTGCTAGTGGTTGGACAGGGGGTCAGCCCCAGCATTTT. Its protein product is CASGWTGGQPQHF. The chain carries TRBV12-5 and TRBJ1-5; TRBD1 matches at 10 bases. CDR1 and CDR2 from the germline V gene are LGHNT and FRNRAP. The CDR3 sequence is 13 residues long. Trimming removed 4 bases from V and 6 bases from J; junction bases left unmatched: 0.